The next 28 T cell receptor beta chains were all read from a single sample in a study of tumor-infiltrating lymphocytes in oesophageal squamous cell carcinoma (dated by TCRdb to about 2016). Library method: PCR. Sequencing relied on an Illumina HiSeq 2000. The public reads were reprocessed in TCRdb via fastp at Q25 and MiXCR, keeping in-frame beta chains. Entries are consolidated by CDR3 protein sequence, retaining the most common genes and DNA. The sample records roughly 17,000 distinct CDR3 sequences, about 50% of which are singletons. The ten largest clones capture about 43% of the sample. Material for sequencing was normal esophageal tissue next to the tumor. The source of these receptors is a female donor with esophageal squamous cell carcinoma.

This clonotype occurred many times. The chain carries TRBV6-1 and TRBJ1-4, with 9 positions matching TRBD1. There are 14 residues in the CDR3. Trimming removed 5 bases from V and 6 bases from J; junction bases left unmatched: 4. Per the germline V gene, CDR1 is MNHNS and CDR2 is SASEGT. The CDR3 here is CASSRQGGDEKLFF. CDR3 nucleotides: TGTGCCAGCAGTAGACAGGGGGGGGATGAAAAACTGTTTTTT.

By proportion, this clonotype is medium-sized. J is TRBJ2-1 and V is TRBV27, with 10 bases that match TRBD2. Germline CDR1 is MNHEY and CDR2 is SMNVEV (reference sequence). V shed 6 bases, J shed 4 bases, and the junction held 6 bases outside the gene matches. This CDR3 spans 15 amino acids. CDR3 sequence: CASSIAGGDYNEQFF. The CDR3 nucleotides are TGTGCCAGCAGCATAGCGGGGGGAGATTACAATGAGCAGTTCTTC.

This clonotype has a count of ten or more. V gene TRBV19 combines with J gene TRBJ2-3; 10 nucleotides agree with TRBD1. This CDR3 is built from 16 residues. Germline V gene lookup returns CDR1 LNHDA and CDR2 SQIVND (reference sequence). V lost 5 bases and J lost 6; bases outside the gene matches: 11. Here the CDR3 reads CASSPRGQGGKDTQYF. CDR3 bases: TGTGCCAGTAGTCCCAGAGGACAGGGGGGGAAGGATACGCAGTATTTT.

V gene TRBV27 combines with J gene TRBJ2-5; no clear D gene. The end of the DNA fits TRBJ2-1 better, so the J call may be wrong. The CDR3 has 16 amino acids. Germline V gene data show CDR1 as MNHEY and CDR2 as SMNVEV (reference sequence). CDR3 bases: TGTGCCAGCAGTTTGTTGGTCTCAGGCCGATACAATGAGCAGTTCTTC. Amino acid sequence: CASSLLVSGRYNEQFF.

This chain uses TRBV7-2 with TRBJ2-3; the match to TRBD1 covers 8 bases. The CDR3 has 16 amino acids. The V segment lost 5 bases and the J segment 0 bases; nucleotides outside the gene matches: 7. Germline V gene data show CDR1 as SGHTA and CDR2 as FQGNSA. CDR3 in amino acids: CASSPGQGRSTDTQYF. The CDR3 DNA follows: TGTGCCAGCAGCCCCGGACAGGGTAGGAGCACAGATACGCAGTATTTT.

This chain connects TRBV6-1 to TRBJ2-5; 7 bases align to TRBD1. The last part of the DNA fits TRBJ2-7 better; the J call may be wrong. Germline CDR1 reads MNHNS; CDR2 reads SASEGT. This CDR3 is 15 amino acids long. CDR3 amino acids: CASSELGQRIYEQYF. The DNA for the CDR3 is TGTGCCAGCAGTGAATTGGGACAGAGGATTTACGAGCAGTACTTC.

This clonotype was observed many times. CDR3 DNA sequence: TGTGCCAGCTCACCAGAGGGACGATTCCCTAGCACAGATACGCAGTATTTT. Encoded protein: CASSPEGRFPSTDTQYF. This rearrangement joins TRBV18 to TRBJ2-3; D assignment may be TRBD1 or TRBD2 (5 bases each). Germline V gene data show CDR1 as KGHSH and CDR2 as LQKENI. V shed 2 bases and J shed 0 bases, with 15 bases lying between them. The CDR3 is made up of 17 amino acids.

This clonotype appeared many times. This chain uses TRBV7-2 with TRBJ1-2; no definite D call. V was trimmed by 1 base and J by 0 bases, leaving 6 bases between them. CDR3 length equals 14 residues. Germline loops: CDR1 SGHTA, CDR2 FQGNSA. CDR3: CASSLVRANYGYTF. The CDR3 nucleotides read TGTGCCAGCAGCTTAGTCCGCGCTAACTATGGCTACACCTTC.

CDR3 nucleotide sequence: TGTGCCAGCAGCCCCGACGGGCGACTACAAGAGACCCAGTACTTC. It codes for CASSPDGRLQETQYF. The gene calls are TRBV7-8 and TRBJ2-5; D might be TRBD2 (5 bases). The CDR3 contains 15 residues. Between the trimmed V and J ends, which lost 5 bases and 2 bases, there was a span of 15 bases. In germline, CDR1 is SGHVS, CDR2 FQNEAQ.

The chain uses TRBV7-9 and TRBJ2-5, with D possibly matching TRBD2 (6 bases). CDR3 length: 15 residues. CDR1 and CDR2 (germline): SEHNR, FQNEAQ (reference sequence). Deletions cut 3 bases from V and 1 base from J, with 12 bases between. As DNA, the CDR3 is TGTGCCAGCAGCTTCTACCGGGACTTCCAAGAGACCCAGTACTTC. Translating gives CASSFYRDFQETQYF.

The chain recombines TRBV11-2 with TRBJ1-1; D gene ambiguous. The J call may be mistaken, given a closer DNA end match to TRBJ2-5. The CDR3 loop spans 16 amino acids. CDR1 and CDR2 (germline): SGHAT, FQNNGV. CDR3 nucleotides: TGTGCCAGCAGCTTAGAAGGTTTTGGTAGGGAAGAGACCCAGTACTTC. This sequence encodes CASSLEGFGREETQYF.

With respect to this clonotype: One end of the junction does not line up with germline, which may come from a read error. The rearrangement uses TRBV5-3 and TRBJ1-5, with D maybe TRBD1 (5 bases). TRBV5-3 is reported as an ORF; its role is uncertain. There are 15 residues in the CDR3. The CDR3 here is CASSLWGEGNQPQHF. The CDR3 DNA is TGTGCCAGCAGCTTGTGGGGAGAGGGGAATCAGCCCCAGCATTTT.

This clonotype has at least ten counts. CDR3 protein: CASSLAGADYGYTF. In nucleotides, the CDR3 is TGTGCCAGCAGCTTGGCCGGGGCCGACTATGGCTACACCTTC. The chain is built from TRBV5-5 and TRBJ1-2; tentatively, D is TRBD1 (5 bases). With 0 bases removed from V and 3 bases from J, the gap between germline ends came to 9 bases. The CDR3 runs 14 residues. The germline V gene encodes CDR1 SGHKS and CDR2 YYEKEE (reference sequence).

The chain employs TRBV7-9 and TRBJ1-5; the D is unclear. V lost 1 base and J 6 bases, leaving 10 bases between the germline ends. This CDR3 comprises 14 residues. Germline CDR1 is SEHNR and CDR2 is FQNEAQ (reference sequence). As DNA, the CDR3 is TGTGCCAGCAGCTTAGGAGGTTTTGGTCAGCCCCAGCATTTT. Protein sequence: CASSLGGFGQPQHF.

The chain has TRBV7-3 and TRBJ2-3; D is uncertain. The germline V gene has CDR1 SGHTA and CDR2 FQGTGA. Trimming removed 0 bases at V and 6 bases at J, with 13 bases between. The CDR3 consists of 15 residues. In DNA, the CDR3 is TGTGCCAGCAGCTTAACTGGAGCCAGTGTGGATACGCAGTATTTT. Translating it yields CASSLTGASVDTQYF.

This clonotype was found a few times. The chain combines TRBV19 with TRBJ1-6; tentative D call: TRBD1 (5 bases). The CDR3 loop spans 13 amino acids. Trimming stripped 6 bases from V and 6 bases from J, with 9 bases between. CDR1 is LNHDA and CDR2 is SQIVND in the germline V gene (reference sequence). CDR3 sequence (DNA): TGTGCCAGTAGGGACATCAGTAATTCACCCCTCCACTTT. It encodes CASRDISNSPLHF.

On this clonotype: The conserved closing phenylalanine or tryptophan is absent in this CDR3, likely reflecting a read error. The limits of the CDR3 on the DNA are not certain, so only TCRdb's listed CDR3 is given. This chain connects TRBV5-4 to TRBJ1-3. A total of 8 residues make up the CDR3, ends included. The germline CDR1 and CDR2 sequences are SGHNT and YYREEE (reference sequence). CDR3 region: CASIKREG.

The sample holds one count of this clonotype. The V call is TRBV7-6, the J call TRBJ2-6; D might be TRBD1 (5 bases). Looked up from germline, CDR1 is SGHVS and CDR2 is FNYEAQ. This CDR3 comprises 16 residues. Deletions cut 0 bases from V and 0 bases from J, with 6 bases between. The CDR3 sequence is CASSLAGVSGANVLTF. CDR3 nucleotide sequence: TGTGCCAGCAGCTTAGCAGGGGTCTCTGGGGCCAACGTCCTGACTTTC. Drawing the rest from reference TRBV7-6 and TRBJ2-6, the complete variable domain is GAGVSQSPRYKVTKRGQDVALRCDPISGHVSLYWYRQALGQGPEFLTYFNYEAQQDKSGLPNDRFSAERPEGSISTLTIQRTEQRDSAMYRCASSLAGVSGANVLTFGAGSRLTVL.

The V call is TRBV6-6, the J call TRBJ1-2; D possibly corresponds to TRBD1 (5 bases). V was clipped by 0 bases and J by 1 base, with 9 bases between them. The CDR3 totals 15 residues. Per germline, CDR1 MNHNY and CDR2 SVGAGI (reference sequence). The CDR3 loop reads CASSYSRQINYGYTF. Written as DNA, the CDR3 is TGTGCCAGCAGTTACTCAAGACAGATTAACTATGGCTACACCTTC.

V usage is TRBV19 and J usage is TRBJ1-4, with D tentatively TRBD1 (5 bases). Germline V CDR1 and CDR2: LNHDA, SQIVND (reference sequence). The CDR3 has 13 amino acids. Trimming took 8 bases from V and 4 from J, leaving 11 bases between them. This CDR3 reads CASSGGVNEKLFF. The CDR3 nucleotides are TGTGCCAGTTCCGGGGGGGTTAATGAAAAACTGTTTTTT.

For this clonotype: Germline and junction disagree at one end, which may indicate a read error. V is TRBV6-2 or TRBV6-3 and J is TRBJ1-6; D gene uncertain. Germline assignment: CDR1 MNHEY and CDR2 SVGEGT. This CDR3 region has 11 residues. The CDR3 loop is CATLLAYEQYF. CDR3 sequence (DNA): TGTGCCACCTTATTAGCCTACGAGCAGTACTTT.

There are many counts of this clonotype. This chain uses TRBV5-1 with TRBJ2-1, with 12 bases that match TRBD2. Germline V lookup: CDR1 SGHRS, CDR2 YFSETQ. This CDR3 contains 18 residues. The V and J ends lost 0 bases and 8 bases, in that order; junction bases with no gene match: 12. The CDR3 nucleotides read TGCGCCAGCAGCTTGGCCCCGGCTAGCGGGGGGGTTAGTTATGAGCAGTTCTTC. It specifies CASSLAPASGGVSYEQFF. Filled out from reference TRBV5-1 and TRBJ2-1, the complete variable domain reads KAGVTQTPRYLIKTRGQQVTLSCSPISGHRSVSWYQQTPGQGLQFLFEYFSETQRNKGNFPGRFSGRQFSNSRSEMNVSTLELGDSALYLCASSLAPASGGVSYEQFFGPGTRLTVL.

This clonotype was recorded many times. The V and J genes are TRBV15 and TRBJ1-2, with D perhaps TRBD1 (5 bases). The V gene's germline CDR1 is LNHNV and CDR2 YYDKDF (reference sequence). The CDR3 spans 17 residues. Trimming removed 4 bases at V and 6 bases at J, with 24 bases between. The CDR3 here is CATSTGEVGAFVNGYTF. The CDR3 DNA reads TGTGCCACCAGCACCGGGGAGGTCGGGGCCTTCGTAAATGGCTACACCTTC. Full variable domain (rest looked up from reference TRBV15 and TRBJ1-2): DAMVIQNPRYQVTQFGKPVTLSCSQTLNHNVMYWYQQKSSQAPKLLFHYYDKDFNNEADTPDNFQSRRPNTSFCFLDIRSPGLGDTAMYLCATSTGEVGAFVNGYTFGSGTRLTVV.

The CDR3 DNA sequence: TGTGCCAGCAGCCCCGCCCAAGGGCAGGTTCTCGGCTACACCTTC. This sequence encodes CASSPAQGQVLGYTF. The rearrangement links TRBV4-2 to TRBJ1-2; D is unresolved. The CDR3 is 15 amino acids. Germline assignment: CDR1 LGHNA and CDR2 YNFKEQ. Deletions cut 4 bases from V and 8 bases from J, with 20 bases between.

This chain connects TRBV2 to TRBJ2-5; 11 bases fit TRBD2. The DNA end favors TRBJ2-1, so the J call may be wrong. CDR3 length: 14 residues. CDR1 SNHLY and CDR2 FYNNEI come from the germline V gene. The CDR3 protein is CASSTSGVNNEQFF. CDR3 DNA sequence: TGTGCCAGCTCGACTAGCGGGGTAAACAATGAGCAGTTCTTC.

This chain connects TRBV10-1 to TRBJ1-2; tentatively, D is TRBD1 (5 bases). The CDR3 covers 15 residues. The V gene lost 7 bases and the J gene lost 8 bases, with 23 bases spanning the gap. Germline CDR1 WNHNN, CDR2 SYGVQD (reference sequence). The CDR3 DNA follows: TGCGCCAGCAAACGACAGAAGGGGCATACGCACGGCTACACCTTC. This codes for CASKRQKGHTHGYTF.

This clonotype was counted a few times. V usage is TRBV18 and J usage is TRBJ2-1; the D gene is possibly TRBD2 (6 bases). The J call could be wrong; TRBJ2-7 is a better fit for the DNA end. From germline, CDR1 is KGHSH and CDR2 LQKENI. This CDR3 region has 15 residues. This CDR3 is CASSSPGGEIGEQYF. As DNA, the CDR3 is TGTGCCAGCTCTTCACCAGGCGGGGAGATCGGGGAGCAGTACTTC.

The V call is TRBV23-1, the J call TRBJ2-5, with a possible D match to TRBD2 (5 bases). The J call is in doubt because the DNA end fits TRBJ2-7 better. TRBV23-1 is an ORF, and what it does is uncertain. This CDR3 region has 14 residues. The CDR3: CASSQRGGGYEQYF. The CDR3 region has the DNA TGCGCCAGCAGTCAACGCGGAGGAGGCTACGAGCAGTACTTC.